A selection of T cell receptor beta chains follows, all from one sample in a study of blood T cell repertoires in COVID-19. Sequencing was performed with immunoSEQ multiplex PCR; in TCRdb, only in-frame clones are kept and a portion is missing. Here the sample spans 110,000 to 150,000 clones, more than 75% being singletons. The sample comprised peripheral blood. These receptors originate from a woman aged 80 or over with acute or convalescent COVID-19. CDR3s include the opening cysteine and the closing phenylalanine or tryptophan. The order of the fields is J gene, clone size, D gene, V gene, CDR3 DNA, CDR3 protein. The D gene is left open where the match is weak. The size field is filled for only some rows; it gives once, few, many or a size class.

>TRBJ2-1|NA|TRBD2|TRBV19
TGTGCCAGTAGTAAGACTAGCGGGAGTCTAATATACAATGAGCAGTTCTTC
CASSKTSGSLIYNEQFF
>TRBJ1-2|NA|TRBD1|TRBV18
TGTGCCAGCTCACCCCTCGAGGACAGGGTGGATGGCTACACCTTC
CASSPLEDRVDGYTF
>TRBJ2-7|NA|NA|TRBV28
TGTGCCAGCAGGTCGGGCGGGGTATACGAGCAGTACTTC
CASRSGGVYEQYF
>TRBJ2-1|NA|TRBD2|TRBV18
TGTGCCAGCTCCCCTAGGACTAGCGGGAGCTCCTACAATGAGCAGTTCTTC
CASSPRTSGSSYNEQFF
>TRBJ1-2|NA|TRBD1|TRBV18
TGTGCCAGCTCATCACTTCGGGTTAAACAGGGGGCGGAGACCTACTATGGCTACACCTTC
CASSSLRVKQGAETYYGYTF
>TRBJ2-6|NA|NA|TRBV2
TGTGCCAGCAGAATGGGCCCCTCTGGGGCCAACGTCCTGACTTTC
CASRMGPSGANVLTF
>TRBJ2-1|NA|NA|TRBV11-2
TGTGCCAGCAGCTCCCTATCAAGGCGGGACAATGAGCAGTTCTTC
CASSSLSRRDNEQFF
>TRBJ1-2|many|NA|TRBV7-9
TGTGCCAGCAGCTTAGGTATTACGAGGGTAGGACGGGACTATGGCTACACCTTC
CASSLGITRVGRDYGYTF
>TRBJ2-5|NA|TRBD2|TRBV24-1
TGTGCCACCAGTGTTTTCTCGGGGGGTTTGGAGACCCAGTACTTC
CATSVFSGGLETQYF
>TRBJ2-2|NA|NA|TRBV10-1
TGCGCCAGCAGCCCCTTCGCGAACACCGGGGAGCTGTTTTTT
CASSPFANTGELFF
>TRBJ2-7|NA|TRBD1|TRBV19
TGTGCCAGTAGTGCCATTCCGGGACAGGGCAACGAGCAGTACTTC
CASSAIPGQGNEQYF
>TRBJ1-5|NA|NA|TRBV7-9
TGTGCCAGCAGCCTTAGCAATCAGCCCCAGCATTTT
CASSLSNQPQHF
>TRBJ1-2|NA|TRBD1|TRBV19
TGTGCCAGTAGTAGGACCCAGGGGGCAGTCTATGGCTACACCTTC
CASSRTQGAVYGYTF
>TRBJ2-5|NA|NA|TRBV11-2
TGTGCCAGCAGCTTATGGGGTCGAGGCAGGGGCCAAGAGACCCAGTACTTC
CASSLWGRGRGQETQYF
>TRBJ2-1|NA|NA|TRBV28
TGTGCCGTTCTCCGGGACAACACCAGAGATGAGCAGTTCTTC
CAVLRDNTRDEQFF
>TRBJ2-5|once|NA|TRBV5-1
TGCGCCAGCAGCGCCGCCCTCAGTACCCAGGGGACCCAGTACTTC
CASSAALSTQGTQYF
>TRBJ1-2|NA|NA|TRBV18
TGTGCCAGCTCACCTGACATCTATGGCTACACCTTC
CASSPDIYGYTF
>TRBJ1-4|once|NA|TRBV5-1
TGCGCCAGCAGCTCGCACCGGGGGGATAGTAATGAAAAACTGTTTTTT
CASSSHRGDSNEKLFF
>TRBJ2-2|NA|TRBD1|TRBV23-1
TGCGCCAGCACTTCAGGGACAGTCACGAACACCGGGGAGCTGTTTTTT
CASTSGTVTNTGELFF
>TRBJ1-2|NA|NA|TRBV4-1
TGCGCCAGCAACCGCCCCGGGACAAAGCCCCCCTATGGCTACACCTTC
CASNRPGTKPPYGYTF
>TRBJ2-3|NA|TRBD1|TRBV7-9
TGTGCCAGCAAACAGGGGGCCGCAGATACGCAGTATTTT
CASKQGAADTQYF
>TRBJ1-1|NA|NA|TRBV28
TGTGCCAGTCCAAATGCAGGGTATACTGAAGCTTTCTTT
CASPNAGYTEAFF
>TRBJ1-1|NA|NA|TRBV9
TGTGCCAGCAGCGTAGTGGCAGGGTTGGGCACTGAAGCTTTCTTT
CASSVVAGLGTEAFF
>TRBJ1-5|NA|NA|TRBV19
TGTGCCAGTAGTATAGGGGCAGGTAGCAATCAGCCCCAGCATTTT
CASSIGAGSNQPQHF
>TRBJ2-7|NA|TRBD1|TRBV27
TGTGCCAGCAGTCCGCATCCGGGACAGCCTCTTCTCGAGCAGTACTTC
CASSPHPGQPLLEQYF
>TRBJ2-7|NA|TRBD2|TRBV29-1
TGCAGCGTTGCCGGCGGGGGGAACTCCTACGAGCAGTACTTC
CSVAGGGNSYEQYF
>TRBJ2-5|NA|TRBD2|TRBV5-1
TGCGCCAGCAGCCTAGGACTAGCGGGAGTAGTTCGGGAGACCCAGTACTTC
CASSLGLAGVVRETQYF
>TRBJ1-5|NA|NA|TRBV19
TGTGCCAGTAGTGTCTTTGATCAGCCCCAGCATTTT
CASSVFDQPQHF
>TRBJ2-1|NA|NA|TRBV18
TGTGCCAGCTCACCGATCAGGGAGCAGTTCTTC
CASSPIREQFF
>TRBJ2-2|NA|TRBD2|TRBV5-4
TGTGCCAGCAGCTTGGGGGAGGGGCGTCTCCTGAACACCGGGGAGCTGTTTTTT
CASSLGEGRLLNTGELFF
>TRBJ1-2|NA|NA|TRBV10-3
TGTGCCATCAGTGAGGGAAGGACTGATACCTCCGGCTACACCTTC
CAISEGRTDTSGYTF
>TRBJ2-2|few|TRBD1|TRBV7-3
TGTGCCAGCAGTAAAACCGGGACAGCCATTTACACCGGGGAGCTGTTTTTT
CASSKTGTAIYTGELFF
>TRBJ2-5|NA|NA|TRBV5-1
TGCGCCAGCAGCTTCCTCCGGGGAAACCAAGAGACCCAGTACTTC
CASSFLRGNQETQYF
>TRBJ1-2|NA|TRBD1|TRBV30
TGTGCCTGGAGTAGGGGACAGGGTATCCATGGCTACACCTTC
CAWSRGQGIHGYTF
>TRBJ2-1|NA|TRBD2|TRBV5-1
TGCGCCAGCAGCTTGGCTTCTAGCGGGGGGTCCAATGAGCAGTTCTTC
CASSLASSGGSNEQFF
>TRBJ2-5|NA|TRBD2|TRBV4-2
TGTGCCAGCAGCCATCGGGAGGGAGGTAGAGAGACCCAGTACTTC
CASSHREGGRETQYF
>TRBJ1-1|NA|NA|TRBV6-6
TGTGCCAGCAGCCCCACAGGGAGGAACACTGAAGCTTTCTTT
CASSPTGRNTEAFF
>TRBJ2-3|NA|NA|TRBV2
TGTGCCAGCAGTGAACTCCAGATTACAGATACGCAGTATTTT
CASSELQITDTQYF
>TRBJ1-2|NA|NA|TRBV10-3
TGTGCCATCCGCTCAGGAACTAACTATGGCTACACCTTC
CAIRSGTNYGYTF
>TRBJ2-5|NA|NA|TRBV11-2
TGTGCCAGCAGTCCAGGCTCGGAGGGGACCCAGTACTTC
CASSPGSEGTQYF
>TRBJ2-5|NA|NA|TRBV28
TGTGCCAGCAGAAAGACTCTAGCTTTACTAGAGACCCAGTACTTC
CASRKTLALLETQYF
>TRBJ2-3|NA|TRBD1|TRBV11-1
TGTGCCAGCAGCTACCGGACAGGGGGTAGCACAGATACGCAGTATTTT
CASSYRTGGSTDTQYF